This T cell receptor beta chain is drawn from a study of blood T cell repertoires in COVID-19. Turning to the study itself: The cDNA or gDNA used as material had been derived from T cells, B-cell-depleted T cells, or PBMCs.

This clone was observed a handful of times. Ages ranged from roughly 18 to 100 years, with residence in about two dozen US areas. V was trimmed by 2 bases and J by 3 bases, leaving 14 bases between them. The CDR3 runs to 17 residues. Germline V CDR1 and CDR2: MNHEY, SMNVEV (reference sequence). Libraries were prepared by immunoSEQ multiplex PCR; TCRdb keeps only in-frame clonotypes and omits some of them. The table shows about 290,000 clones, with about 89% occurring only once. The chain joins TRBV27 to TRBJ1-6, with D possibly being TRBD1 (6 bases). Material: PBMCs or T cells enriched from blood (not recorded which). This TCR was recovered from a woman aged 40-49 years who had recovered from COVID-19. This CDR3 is CASSLDTQGGYNSPLHF. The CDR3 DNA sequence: TGTGCCAGCAGTTTAGACACACAGGGTGGCTATAATTCACCCCTCCACTTT.